Presented here are 24 T cell receptor beta chains from one specimen sequenced in a study of blood T cells in healthy people across ages. Next came a second PCR, run for about 7 to 11 cycles, which used a sample-barcoded 5' primer along with a J-beta primer mix. TCRdb reprocessed the 5' RACE reads via MiXCR and lists one record per CDR3 protein. The sample consists of more than 800,000 distinct CDR3 sequences, around 30% of them appearing once. The specimen sequenced was blood. Receptors originate from a woman of 80 years or more in good health.

This clonotype occurred many times. The CDR3 region is CASSPEQFF. Written as DNA, the CDR3 is TGTGCCAGCAGCCCCGAGCAGTTCTTC. This sequence joins TRBV7-7 and TRBJ2-1; no reliable D call. Germline lookup yields CDR1 SSHAT and CDR2 FNYEAQ (reference sequence). This CDR3 spans 9 amino acids. V lost 5 bases and J lost 10, with 3 bases in between.

This clonotype showed up many times. V is TRBV29-1 and J is TRBJ1-2; D perhaps matches TRBD1 (5 bases). The CDR3 sequence is 11 residues long. Germline V gene lookup returns CDR1 SQVTM and CDR2 ANQGSEA. The V end was cut by 3 bases, the J end by 5 bases, with 7 bases between. The CDR3 coding sequence is TGCAGCGTTGATAGGGGTTATGGCTACACCTTC. Encoded protein: CSVDRGYGYTF. Full variable domain (rest looked up from reference TRBV29-1 and TRBJ1-2): SAVISQKPSRDICQRGTSLTIQCQVDSQVTMMFWYRQQPGQSLTLIATANQGSEATYESGFVIDKFPISRPNLTFSTLTVSNMSPEDSSIYLCSVDRGYGYTFGSGTRLTVV.

This clonotype was found many times. The V call is TRBV5-1, the J call TRBJ2-7, with TRBD2 as a possible D gene (6 bases). CDR1 is SGHRS and CDR2 is YFSETQ in the germline V gene. V shed 0 bases and J shed 2 bases, with 9 bases lying between them. CDR3 length equals 14 residues. This CDR3 reads CASSLGGDPYEQYF. The CDR3, as DNA: TGCGCCAGCAGCTTGGGGGGGGATCCCTACGAGCAGTACTTC. Complete variable domain (other parts from reference TRBV5-1 and TRBJ2-7): KAGVTQTPRYLIKTRGQQVTLSCSPISGHRSVSWYQQTPGQGLQFLFEYFSETQRNKGNFPGRFSGRQFSNSRSEMNVSTLELGDSALYLCASSLGGDPYEQYFGPGTRLTVT.

This clonotype occurred many times. The chain has TRBV11-2 and TRBJ2-3; D gene uncertain. Deletions cut 4 bases from V and 2 bases from J, with 13 bases between. The CDR3 runs to 15 residues. The germline CDR1 and CDR2 sequences are SGHAT and FQNNGV. CDR3 nucleotide sequence: TGTGCCAGCAGCTCAGGAATGCGATTCACAGATACGCAGTATTTT. This encodes CASSSGMRFTDTQYF. The whole variable domain, remainder taken from reference TRBV11-2 and TRBJ2-3, is EAGVAQSPRYKIIEKRQSVAFWCNPISGHATLYWYQQILGQGPKLLIQFQNNGVVDDSQLPKDRFSAERLKGVDSTLKIQPAKLEDSAVYLCASSSGMRFTDTQYFGPGTRLTVL.

This clonotype was seen many times. V and J are TRBV12-3 or TRBV12-4 and TRBJ2-5; 8 nucleotides align to TRBD2. The CDR3 has 15 amino acids. V lost 4 bases, J lost 8 bases, and 12 bases stayed unmatched. The CDR3 region is CASSSRGGLQGTQYF. The CDR3 DNA is TGTGCCAGCAGTTCACGCGGGGGGCTCCAAGGTACCCAGTACTTC.

The chain is built from TRBV6-5 and TRBJ2-5; possible D gene TRBD1, 6 bases. Between the trimmed V and J ends, which lost 1 base and 11 bases, there was a span of 20 bases. The CDR3 has 15 residues. The germline CDR1 and CDR2 sequences are MNHEY and SVGAGI. The DNA for the CDR3 is TGTGCCAGCAGTTACTGGGGTGGACAGTACAATGAGCAGTACTTC. Its protein is CASSYWGGQYNEQYF.

This sequence joins TRBV5-5 and TRBJ2-3; the D is unclear. V lost 7 bases and J 0 bases, leaving 12 bases between the germline ends. The CDR3 totals 14 residues. From germline, CDR1 is SGHKS and CDR2 YYEKEE (reference sequence). CDR3 protein: CASGLVGSTDTQYF. CDR3 bases: TGTGCCAGCGGTCTAGTGGGTAGCACAGATACGCAGTATTTT.

A few counts support this clonotype. A much larger clonotype is one base distant, so this may be a read error. The V and J genes are TRBV7-2 and TRBJ2-1; the D is unclear. V was pared by 4 bases and J by 8 bases, with 9 bases between. Looked up from germline, CDR1 is SGHTA and CDR2 is FQGNSA. The CDR3 covers 12 residues. The CDR3 region is CASSSTCDEQFF. DNA of the CDR3: TGTGCCAGCAGCTCCACGTGCGATGAGCAGTTCTTC.

This clonotype came up a few times. The chain recombines TRBV11-2 with TRBJ1-1; D may be TRBD1 (5 bases). The germline CDR1 and CDR2 sequences are SGHAT and FQNNGV. The CDR3 runs 19 residues. V shed 2 bases and J shed 4 bases, with 26 bases lying between them. In DNA, the CDR3 is TGTGCCAGCAGCTTACCTTACGGGCCAAGGAGGGACCGAACCACTGAAGCTTTCTTT. Its translation is CASSLPYGPRRDRTTEAFF.

V gene TRBV24-1 combines with J gene TRBJ1-2; 9 nucleotides match TRBD1. The CDR3 runs to 17 residues. Germline trimming cut 4 bases from V and 8 bases from J; bases unmatched to any gene: 16. Germline V gene lookup returns CDR1 KGHDR and CDR2 SFDVKD. CDR3 protein: CATSETGTGNISGGYTF. The CDR3 DNA sequence: TGTGCCACCAGTGAAACCGGGACAGGGAACATCAGTGGAGGCTACACCTTC.

This clonotype ranks as medium-sized (0.01 to 0.1%). This rearrangement joins TRBV4-1 to TRBJ2-7, with D perhaps TRBD2 (5 bases). Germline CDR1 reads MGHRA; CDR2 reads YSYEKL. CDR3 length: 14 residues. With 0 bases removed from V and 3 bases from J, the gap between germline ends came to 9 bases. CDR3 DNA sequence: TGCGCCAGCAGCCAAGATGAGGGCTTCTACGAGCAGTACTTC. This gives the protein CASSQDEGFYEQYF.

The rearrangement links TRBV9 to TRBJ1-1; 11 bases agree with TRBD1. CDR1 is SGDLS and CDR2 is YYNGEE in the germline V gene. J was trimmed by 1 base and V by 0 bases; bases with no gene match: 5. This CDR3 is 17 amino acids long. The CDR3 DNA is TGTGCCAGCAGCGTAGGGACAGGGGGCTCGGGGAACACTGAAGCTTTCTTT. This gives the protein CASSVGTGGSGNTEAFF.

The V gene is TRBV12-3 or TRBV12-4, the J gene TRBJ2-3; D unresolved. V lost 5 bases and J 6 bases, leaving 24 bases between the germline ends. CDR3 size: 17 residues. Here the CDR3 reads CASSQGSDNRFWDTQYF. The CDR3, as DNA: TGTGCCAGCAGTCAAGGATCAGACAACCGCTTTTGGGATACGCAGTATTTT.

This clonotype was detected ten times or more. V usage is TRBV20-1 and J usage is TRBJ2-3; TRBD1 matches 7 bases. The CDR3 is 15 residues long. CDR1 and CDR2 from the germline V gene are DFQATT and SNEGSKA (reference sequence). The J segment lost 2 bases and the V segment lost 8 bases, leaving 13 bases of the junction unmatched. The chain's CDR3 is CSPQLGTGVTDTQYF. The CDR3 bases are TGCAGTCCGCAGCTGGGAACAGGGGTCACAGATACGCAGTATTTT.

On this clonotype: Since a much larger clone is just one base distant, this may be a read error. This chain joins TRBV5-6 and TRBJ2-7, with 8 bases aligning to TRBD1. The end of the DNA fits TRBJ2-4 better, so the J call may be wrong. The CDR3 has 18 residues. CDR1 SGHDT and CDR2 YYEEEE come from the germline V gene. The CDR3 sequence: CASSLVGGQGEPKSIQYF. The DNA of the CDR3 is TGTGCCAGCAGCTTGGTGGGCGGACAGGGAGAACCCAAAAGCATTCAGTACTTC.

Only a few counts were recorded for this clonotype. The rearrangement joins TRBV27 to TRBJ1-2; D unclear. This CDR3 region has 14 residues. Trimming removed 5 bases from V and 7 bases from J, with 17 bases in between. Germline V gene sequence: CDR1 MNHEY, CDR2 SMNVEV (reference sequence). This CDR3 reads CASSPSDLSGGYTF. The CDR3 DNA follows: TGTGCCAGCAGTCCGTCTGACCTGAGTGGTGGCTACACCTTC.

This chain connects TRBV3-1 to TRBJ2-7, with D uncertain. Trimming removed 1 base at V and 5 bases at J, with 12 bases between. Germline values: CDR1 LGHDT, CDR2 YNNKEL (reference sequence). The CDR3 consists of 14 residues. The CDR3 bases are TGTGCCAGCAGCCAAGGGGTCGGGTTCGACGAGCAGTACTTC. Protein sequence: CASSQGVGFDEQYF.

This clonotype was counted ten times or more. The chain uses TRBV3-1 and TRBJ2-1; 9 bases are shared with TRBD1. The CDR3 covers 15 residues. V was pared by 1 base and J by 7 bases, with 5 bases of the junction left unmatched. Germline assignment: CDR1 LGHDT and CDR2 YNNKEL (reference sequence). CDR3 loop: CASSQATGGRNEQFF. Here the CDR3 DNA reads TGTGCCAGCAGCCAAGCGACAGGGGGTAGGAATGAGCAGTTCTTC.

Of note for this clonotype: A much bigger clone sits one base away, suggesting this may be a read error. The chain joins TRBV7-2 to TRBJ1-5; D unclear. The length of the CDR3 is 15 residues. Trimming took 4 bases from V and 4 from J, leaving 14 bases between them. CDR1 and CDR2 from the germline V gene are SGHTA and FQGNSA. The CDR3 nucleotides read TGTGCCAGCAGCTGCGGGTTCCAAGGGAATCAGCCCCAGCATTTT. Its protein is CASSCGFQGNQPQHF.

The V gene is TRBV28, the J gene TRBJ2-3; 9 nucleotides agree with TRBD2. V was clipped by 9 bases and J by 0 bases; unmatched bases: 4. Germline V lookup: CDR1 MDHEN, CDR2 SYDVKM. The CDR3 loop spans 14 amino acids. The CDR3 loop reads CASATSGSTDTQYF. The CDR3 region has the DNA TGTGCCAGTGCCACTAGCGGGAGCACAGATACGCAGTATTTT.

This clonotype was observed a single time. With a much larger clone just one base away, this may be a read error. J is TRBJ2-1 and V is TRBV7-2; 7 positions match TRBD1. Germline V gene sequence: CDR1 SGHTA, CDR2 FQGNSA. The length of the CDR3 is 12 residues. The CDR3 DNA reads as TGTGCCAGCAGCTCGACAGGGCTTGGGCAGGTCTTC. Translated: CASSSTGLGQVF. Looking up the rest from reference TRBV7-2 and TRBJ2-1 gives the full variable domain: GAGVSQSPSNKVTEKGKDVELRCDPISGHTALYWYRQSLGQGLEFLIYFQGNSAPDKSGLPSDRFSAERTGGSVSTLTIQRTQQEDSAVYLCASSSTGLGQVFGPGTRLTVL.

The table lists this clonotype with many counts. The rearrangement joins TRBV6-2 or TRBV6-3 to TRBJ2-7; 9 positions match TRBD1. This CDR3 is 14 amino acids long. J gave up 4 bases and V 5 bases, and 6 bases lay outside the gene matches. Germline V gene lookup returns CDR1 MNHEY and CDR2 SVGEGT. The CDR3 DNA is TGTGCCAGCAGTGCGACAGGGGGGGTTTACGAGCAGTACTTC. The encoded protein is CASSATGGVYEQYF.

The gene calls are TRBV5-5 and TRBJ2-5; D might be TRBD2 (7 bases). Trimming left V 0 bases short and J 4 bases short, with 19 bases between. The CDR3 extends over 17 amino acids. Germline V CDR1 and CDR2: SGHKS, YYEKEE (reference sequence). The CDR3 reads CASSLAFLGGRRETQYF. In DNA, the CDR3 is TGTGCCAGCAGCTTGGCCTTTTTGGGGGGGCGCAGAGAGACCCAGTACTTC.

Only a few counts were recorded for this clonotype. This rearrangement joins TRBV5-4 to TRBJ1-2, with D possibly matching TRBD1 (5 bases). Germline lookup yields CDR1 SGHNT and CDR2 YYREEE (reference sequence). V was pared by 0 bases and J by 8 bases, with 11 bases between. This CDR3 region has 13 residues. CDR3 loop: CASSLEVGQGYTF. CDR3 nucleotide sequence: TGTGCCAGCAGCTTGGAAGTGGGGCAGGGCTACACCTTC.